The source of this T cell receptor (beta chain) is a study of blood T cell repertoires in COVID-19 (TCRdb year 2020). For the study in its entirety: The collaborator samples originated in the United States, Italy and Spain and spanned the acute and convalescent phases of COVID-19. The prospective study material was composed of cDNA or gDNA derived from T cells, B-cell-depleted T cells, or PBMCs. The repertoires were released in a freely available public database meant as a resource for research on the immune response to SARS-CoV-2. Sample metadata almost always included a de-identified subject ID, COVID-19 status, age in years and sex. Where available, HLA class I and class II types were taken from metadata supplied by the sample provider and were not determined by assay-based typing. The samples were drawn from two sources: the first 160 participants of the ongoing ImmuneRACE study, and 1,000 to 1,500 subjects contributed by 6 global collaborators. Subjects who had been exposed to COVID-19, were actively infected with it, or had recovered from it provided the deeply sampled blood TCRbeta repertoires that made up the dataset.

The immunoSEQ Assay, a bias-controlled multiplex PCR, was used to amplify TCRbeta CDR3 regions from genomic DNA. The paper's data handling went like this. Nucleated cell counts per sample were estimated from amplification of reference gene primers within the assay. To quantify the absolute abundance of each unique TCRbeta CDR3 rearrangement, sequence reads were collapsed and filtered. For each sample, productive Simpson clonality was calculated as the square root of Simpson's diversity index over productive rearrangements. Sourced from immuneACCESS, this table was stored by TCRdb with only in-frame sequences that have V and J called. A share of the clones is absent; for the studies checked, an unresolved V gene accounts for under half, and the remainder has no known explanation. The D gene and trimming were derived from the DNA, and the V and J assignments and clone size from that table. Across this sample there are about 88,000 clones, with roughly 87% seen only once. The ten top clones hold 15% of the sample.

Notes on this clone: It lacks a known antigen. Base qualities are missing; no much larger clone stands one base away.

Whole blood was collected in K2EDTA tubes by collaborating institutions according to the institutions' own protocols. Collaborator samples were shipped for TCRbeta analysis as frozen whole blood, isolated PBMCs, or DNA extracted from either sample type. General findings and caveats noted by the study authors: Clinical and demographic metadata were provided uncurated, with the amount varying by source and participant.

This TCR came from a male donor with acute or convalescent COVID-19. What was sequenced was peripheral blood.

The CDR3 corresponds to CASSQPGQGVYGYTF. The DNA reads TGTGCCAGCAGCCAACCGGGACAGGGTGTATATGGCTACACCTTC. The chain employs TRBV4-2 and TRBJ1-2, and TRBD1 aligns with 9 junction nucleotides. CDR1 and CDR2, per the germline V gene, are LGHNA and YNFKEQ. V has 2 bases trimmed and J has 5 bases trimmed; junction bases matching no gene number 6. From the cysteine up to the phenylalanine, the CDR3 has a length of 15 residues. Left in the record is the CDR3 DNA by itself, 45 bases read in frame from the first base.